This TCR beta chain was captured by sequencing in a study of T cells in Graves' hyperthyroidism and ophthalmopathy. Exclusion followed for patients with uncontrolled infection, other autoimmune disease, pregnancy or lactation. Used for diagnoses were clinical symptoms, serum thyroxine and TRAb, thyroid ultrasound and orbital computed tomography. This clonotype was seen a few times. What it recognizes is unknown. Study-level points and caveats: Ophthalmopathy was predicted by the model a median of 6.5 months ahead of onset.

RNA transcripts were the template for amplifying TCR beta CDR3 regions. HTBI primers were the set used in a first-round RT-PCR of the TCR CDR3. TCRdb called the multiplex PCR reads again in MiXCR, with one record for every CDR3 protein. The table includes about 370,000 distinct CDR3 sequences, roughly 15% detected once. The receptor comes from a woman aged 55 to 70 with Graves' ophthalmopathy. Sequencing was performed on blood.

In nucleotides, the CDR3 is TGCGCCAGCAGCCCTTCCTCGGCGGTTGCCTACGAGCAGTACTTC. It translates to CASSPSSAVAYEQYF. The V call is TRBV4-1, the J call TRBJ2-7; D is unresolved. Trimming cost V 4 bases and J 2 bases, with 15 bases left between them. Germline lookup yields CDR1 MGHRA and CDR2 YSYEKL. The length of the CDR3 is 15 residues.